This T cell receptor (beta chain) was observed in a study of radiotherapy plus CTLA-4 blockade in lung cancer. The CDR3 covers 16 residues. With V trimmed by 4 bases and J by 6 bases, 15 bases remained unmatched. From germline, CDR1 is MNHNY and CDR2 SVGAGI (reference sequence). Sequencing was performed with immunoSEQ multiplex PCR; in TCRdb, only in-frame clones are kept and a portion is missing. The sample consists of about 85,000 clones, 70% to 90% of them appearing once. This clone appeared a few times. This sequence originates from a human donor with non-small cell lung cancer who had a partial response to radiotherapy plus ipilimumab. The starting material was peripheral blood, obtained from a patient treated with radiotherapy plus ipilimumab. V and J are TRBV6-6 and TRBJ2-7; 7 nucleotides match TRBD1. CDR3 sequence reads: CASSLGQHLRGSEQYV. Here the CDR3 DNA reads TGTGCCAGCAGTTTGGGACAGCACCTAAGGGGCTCCGAGCAGTACGTC.